The T cell receptor beta chain described here comes from a study of shared clonotypes between healthy human individuals. V was clipped by 3 bases and J by 4 bases, with 30 bases between them. CDR3 size: 20 residues. Germline assignment: CDR1 LNHDA and CDR2 SQIVND (reference sequence). Method: immunoSEQ multiplex PCR; TCRdb's copy keeps in-frame clones and lacks some. This table holds a few million clones, just over 90% found once. This TCR was recovered from a man aged 18 to 30 in good health. This chain uses TRBV19 with TRBJ1-1; D perhaps matches TRBD1 (5 bases). Material: naive CD4+ T cells sorted from blood. The subset: CD45RA+ positively selected. The CDR3 DNA reads TGTGCCAGTAGTATCTCGCTGTTCGGTTTCGCGGGGCAGTCGGGCACTGAAGCTTTCTTT. The encoded protein is CASSISLFGFAGQSGTEAFF.